Presented here are 20 T cell receptor beta chains from one specimen sequenced in a study of blood T cells in healthy people across ages (dated by TCRdb to the mid-2010s). The library came from 5' RACE. Sequencing was carried out with an Illumina HiSeq 2500. The second PCR ran for about 6 to 12 cycles and used a J-beta primer mix along with a sample-barcoded 5' primer. TCRdb itself trimmed the public reads at Q25 with fastp, ran MiXCR and retained productive beta chains. Each entry is one CDR3 protein sequence, shown with its most common DNA and genes. Present in this sample are hundreds of thousands of distinct CDR3 sequences, approximately 49% of which were seen just once. The leading ten clones occupy 25% to 35% of the sample. Material: blood. These receptors were obtained from a woman aged 55-70 years in good health.

V is TRBV28 and J is TRBJ2-1; 10 nucleotides match TRBD1. Unmatched junction bases numbered 5, after V lost 5 bases and J lost 7 bases. This CDR3 spans 14 amino acids. Germline values: CDR1 MDHEN, CDR2 SYDVKM. CDR3 region: CASSPGTGENEQFF. For the CDR3, the DNA is TGTGCCAGCAGTCCCGGGACAGGGGAGAATGAGCAGTTCTTC.

This clonotype was counted between two and nine times. This chain connects TRBV28 to TRBJ2-7, with 7 nucleotides matching TRBD1. Germline CDR1 MDHEN, CDR2 SYDVKM. The CDR3 is made up of 12 amino acids. DNA for the CDR3: TGTGCTACGGAGAACAGGGGTTACGAGCAGTACTTC. Translated: CATENRGYEQYF.

This sequence joins TRBV6-5 and TRBJ1-2, with TRBD1 identical over 9 bases. The CDR3 has 14 amino acids. Germline trimming cut 2 bases from V and 7 bases from J; bases unmatched to any gene: 5. From germline, CDR1 is MNHEY and CDR2 SVGAGI. CDR3 region: CASSYRGTGSGYTF. DNA of the CDR3: TGTGCCAGCAGTTACCGGGGGACAGGGAGTGGCTACACCTTC.

This chain connects TRBV7-3 to TRBJ2-7, with TRBD1 as a possible D gene (5 bases). Germline V gene lookup returns CDR1 SGHTA and CDR2 FQGTGA. The CDR3 has 16 amino acids. V dropped 1 base and J dropped 3 bases, with 16 bases sitting between them. This chain's CDR3 is CASSLSDWGDLYEQYF. CDR3 in DNA: TGTGCCAGCAGCTTAAGCGACTGGGGCGACCTCTACGAGCAGTACTTC. Using reference TRBV7-3 and TRBJ2-7 for the parts outside the CDR3, the full variable domain is GAGVSQTPSNKVTEKGKYVELRCDPISGHTALYWYRQSLGQGPEFLIYFQGTGAADDSGLPNDRFFAVRPEGSVSTLKIQRTERGDSAVYLCASSLSDWGDLYEQYFGPGTRLTVT.

The table lists this clonotype with a few counts. The V call is TRBV3-1, the J call TRBJ1-6, with TRBD1 identical over 8 bases. The CDR3 has 15 residues. The V gene end was trimmed by 4 bases and the J gene end by 10 bases; junction bases not matched to a gene: 9. Germline CDR1 and CDR2: LGHDT and YNNKEL (reference sequence). This chain's CDR3 is CASSPTGQGISPLHF. CDR3 DNA sequence: TGTGCCAGCAGCCCGACCGGACAGGGTATCTCACCCCTCCACTTT.

The V and J genes are TRBV12-3 or TRBV12-4 and TRBJ2-3, with D uncertain. This CDR3 comprises 12 residues. V was trimmed by 8 bases and J by 0 bases, leaving 6 bases between them. CDR3 loop: CASGYSTDTQYF. The CDR3 DNA is TGTGCCAGCGGGTATAGCACAGATACGCAGTATTTT.

This clonotype was counted a single time. The gene calls are TRBV6-4 and TRBJ2-2, with a weak D call TRBD2 (6 bases). V was cut by 7 bases and J by 3 bases, with 12 bases left in between. The germline V gene has CDR1 MRHNA and CDR2 SNTAGT. The CDR3 sequence is 14 residues long. CDR3 nucleotides: TGTGCCAGCAAACGGGAGATTGACACCGGGGAGCTGTTTTTT. Amino acids: CASKREIDTGELFF.

This clonotype is a singleton in its sample. The rearrangement links TRBV6-5 to TRBJ2-1, with a possible D match to TRBD2 (6 bases). The CDR3 extends over 16 amino acids. CDR1 and CDR2 from the germline V gene are MNHEY and SVGAGI. The ends were cut back, 4 bases at V and 1 base at J, with 14 bases in the middle. Here the CDR3 DNA reads TGTGCCAGCAGTTCAAGGCGGGGACGATCCTACAATGAGCAGTTCTTC. This gives the protein CASSSRRGRSYNEQFF.

This chain links TRBV9 with TRBJ2-5; D not resolved. The CDR3 is 14 amino acids. The ends were cut back, 4 bases at V and 4 bases at J, with 14 bases in the middle. Germline CDR1 SGDLS, CDR2 YYNGEE. Written as DNA, the CDR3 is TGTGCCAGCAGCTTCTTGCCCTCAACAGAGACCCAGTACTTC. Protein: CASSFLPSTETQYF.

The V gene is TRBV21-1, the J gene TRBJ2-7; TRBD2, the table's D call, lacks a check against the DNA. TRBV21-1 has pseudogene status. The CDR3 has 19 amino acids. CDR3 coding DNA: TGTGCCAGCAGCAAAGGGCCGGGACTAGCGGGCCCTAGCTCCTACGAGCAGTACTTC. It specifies CASSKGPGLAGPSSYEQYF.

This clonotype was detected only a few times. The gene calls are TRBV2 and TRBJ2-7; D may be TRBD1 (5 bases). The germline V and J ends were trimmed by 2 bases and 6 bases, with 26 bases remaining between them. The CDR3 is 18 residues long. Germline-derived CDR1 and CDR2 are SNHLY and FYNNEI. CDR3 residues: CASSETVADEAGASEQYF. Written as DNA, the CDR3 is TGTGCCAGCAGTGAAACTGTAGCAGACGAAGCTGGGGCCTCCGAGCAGTACTTC. The whole variable domain, remainder taken from reference TRBV2 and TRBJ2-7, is EPEVTQTPSHQVTQMGQEVILRCVPISNHLYFYWYRQILGQKVEFLVSFYNNEISEKSEIFDDQFSVERPDGSNFTLKIRSTKLEDSAMYFCASSETVADEAGASEQYFGPGTRLTVT.

In this sample, this clonotype turned up a few times. The gene calls are TRBV5-6 and TRBJ2-3; tentative D call: TRBD1 (6 bases). Trimming cost V 4 bases and J 6 bases, with 9 bases left between them. The CDR3 length is 12 residues. Germline CDR1 is SGHDT and CDR2 is YYEEEE. As DNA, the CDR3 is TGTGCCAGCAGCCGACAGGCTGATACGCAGTATTTT. Its protein is CASSRQADTQYF.

With respect to this clonotype: One end of the junction fails to match germline, which may point to a read error. The chain uses TRBV5-1 and TRBJ2-1; 7 nucleotides agree with TRBD1. Germline CDR1 and CDR2: SGHRS and YFSETQ. The CDR3 extends over 14 amino acids. DNA of the CDR3: TGCGCCGGCAGCTCTTCAGGGGGCTACAATGAGCAGTTCTTC. This sequence encodes CAGSSSGGYNEQFF.

This rearrangement joins TRBV12-3 or TRBV12-4 to TRBJ2-1; no clear D. This CDR3 contains 11 residues. Trimming shortened V by 8 bases and J by 6 bases, and 8 bases separated the two germline ends. CDR3 bases: TGTGCCAGCGGAATAGGCAATGAGCAGTTCTTC. This sequence encodes CASGIGNEQFF.

CDR3 coding DNA: TGTGCCAGCAGTTACTCTGCTAGCCCGAATGAGCAGTTCTTC. Protein product: CASSYSASPNEQFF. This chain uses TRBV6-6 with TRBJ2-1, with a weak D call TRBD2 (5 bases). CDR3 length: 14 amino acids. Trimming removed 0 bases from V and 7 bases from J, with 10 bases in between. Germline CDR1 reads MNHNY; CDR2 reads SVGAGI (reference sequence).

This chain connects TRBV4-3 to TRBJ2-1; 9 bases agree with TRBD2. The CDR3 runs to 17 residues. Germline CDR1 is LGHNA and CDR2 is YSLEER. V lost 4 bases and J lost 7; bases outside the gene matches: 14. CDR3 sequence: CASSLLTGTSRTNEQFF. CDR3 bases: TGCGCCAGCAGCCTTTTGACCGGGACTAGCAGAACGAATGAGCAGTTCTTC.

In its sample, this clonotype was seen a few times. This chain joins TRBV7-9 and TRBJ2-5; D is unresolved. Germline loops: CDR1 SEHNR, CDR2 FQNEAQ (reference sequence). The CDR3 covers 15 residues. V was pared by 5 bases and J by 1 base, with 14 bases between. The CDR3 loop is CASSRSRTGQETQYF. In nucleotides, the CDR3 is TGTGCCAGCAGCCGCAGCCGGACGGGCCAAGAGACCCAGTACTTC.

This clonotype has just a few counts. J is TRBJ2-1 and V is TRBV29-1; 9 positions match TRBD2. CDR1 is SQVTM and CDR2 is ANQGSEA in the germline V gene. Germline trimming cut 4 bases from V and 7 bases from J; bases unmatched to any gene: 11. There are 15 residues in the CDR3. DNA for the CDR3: TGCAGCGTTGGTACTAGCGGGCCTCTTAGGAATGAGCAGTTCTTC. Its translation is CSVGTSGPLRNEQFF.

V is TRBV6-6 and J is TRBJ2-7; possibly TRBD1 for D (6 bases). The DNA end is more similar to TRBJ2-4, so the J call may be wrong. There are 16 residues in the CDR3. Per the germline V gene, CDR1 is MNHNY and CDR2 is SVGAGI (reference sequence). The CDR3 DNA follows: TGTGCCAGCAGTTACGAACAGGGCGATCCCGTAAACATTCAGTACTTC. It yields the protein CASSYEQGDPVNIQYF.

This clonotype appeared a few times. CDR3: CASRGRVAKNIQYF. Here the CDR3 DNA reads TGTGCCAGCAGGGGTCGAGTAGCCAAAAACATTCAGTACTTC. The rearrangement uses TRBV21-1 and TRBJ2-4. TRBV21-1 is recorded as a pseudogene. This CDR3 is 14 amino acids long.